This is a list of T cell receptor beta chains from one sample in a study of cytomegalovirus exposure and HLA in healthy donors. Data came from immunoSEQ multiplex PCR; TCRdb stores just in-frame clones and leaves some out. This table holds more than 60,000 clones, around 96% found once. The sample was PBMCs. Receptors were obtained from a woman younger than 30 in good health and CMV-seropositive. The CDR3 runs from the conserved cysteine through the conserved F or W. A D gene is named only where the DNA matches it firmly. Clone size is shown for a subset of rows, as once, few, many or a class of expanded clone.

TRBJ2-7 NA TRBD2 TRBV9 CASSVGFAGEGEQYF TGTGCCAGCAGCGTAGGTTTCGCGGGAGAGGGGGAGCAGTACTTC
TRBJ2-4 NA TRBD1 TRBV6-5 CASSSPPRDREHIQYF TGTGCCAGCAGTTCTCCCCCCCGGGACAGGGAGCACATTCAGTACTTC
TRBJ1-1 NA NA TRBV30 CAWSVYGGTEAFF TGTGCCTGGAGTGTATACGGTGGCACTGAAGCTTTCTTT
TRBJ2-1 NA NA TRBV4-2 CASSQGGRNEQFF TGTGCCAGCAGCCAAGGGGGCCGCAATGAGCAGTTCTTC
TRBJ2-7 NA NA TRBV6-5 CASSSGFEYEQYF TGTGCCAGCTCATCGGGGTTCGAGTACGAGCAGTACTTC
TRBJ2-3 NA NA TRBV2 CASSDAGTSSDTQYF TGTGCCAGCAGTGATGCGGGAACTAGTTCAGATACGCAGTATTTT
TRBJ2-7 once NA TRBV7-2 CASSPTGTGAYEQYF TGTGCCAGCAGCCCCACCGGGACGGGGGCCTACGAGCAGTACTTC
TRBJ2-7 NA NA TRBV20-1 CSASSRALQYF TGCAGTGCTAGCTCCAGGGCCCTGCAGTACTTC
TRBJ2-3 NA NA TRBV27 CASRLGGADTQYF TGTGCCAGCAGACTCGGCGGCGCAGATACGCAGTATTTT
TRBJ1-1 once NA TRBV6-6 CASRDPGQHTEAFF TGTGCCAGCAGAGACCCCGGACAGCACACTGAAGCTTTCTTT
TRBJ2-1 NA NA TRBV4-3 CASSQDVVSYNEQFF TGCGCCAGCAGCCAAGACGTGGTCAGTTACAATGAGCAGTTCTTC
TRBJ1-1 NA TRBD1 TRBV5-5 CASSLGQGHTEAFF TGTGCCAGCAGCTTGGGACAGGGCCACACTGAAGCTTTCTTT
TRBJ1-1 NA NA TRBV27 CASSLDGNTEAFF TGTGCCAGCAGTCTAGACGGGAACACTGAAGCTTTCTTT
TRBJ2-7 NA TRBD1 TRBV28 CASSLAGGVYEQYF TGTGCCAGCAGTTTGGCAGGGGGCGTCTACGAGCAGTACTTC
TRBJ2-1 NA TRBD2 TRBV7-9 CASSFLAGGDNEQFF TGTGCCAGCAGCTTCCTAGCGGGAGGGGACAATGAGCAGTTCTTC
TRBJ2-3 NA TRBD2 TRBV28 CASRDGTSGNLDTQYF TGTGCCAGCAGAGATGGGACTAGCGGGAATTTAGATACGCAGTATTTT
TRBJ2-5 NA TRBD2 TRBV7-2 CASSRMGLAGGGKTQYF TGTGCCAGCAGCCGCATGGGACTAGCGGGAGGGGGCAAGACCCAGTACTTC
TRBJ1-5 NA NA TRBV5-6 CASSLRQKQPQHF TGTGCCAGCAGCTTACGACAGAAGCAGCCCCAGCATTTT
TRBJ2-7 NA NA TRBV10-1 CASSERQCYEQYF TGCGCCAGCAGTGAAAGACAGTGCTACGAGCAGTACTTC
TRBJ2-7 NA NA TRBV6-5 CASSSDFASYEQYF TGTGCCAGCAGTTCGGACTTTGCCTCCTACGAGCAGTACTTC
TRBJ2-7 NA NA TRBV18 CASSPLPKTSSPYEQYF TGTGCCAGCTCACCACTTCCCAAGACTAGTTCGCCCTACGAGCAGTACTTC
TRBJ2-1 NA NA TRBV28 CASKSGGGYNEQFF TGTGCCAGCAAGTCCGGCGGAGGCTACAATGAGCAGTTCTTC
TRBJ1-1 NA NA TRBV28 CASRGRPEAFF TGTGCCAGCAGGGGGAGGCCTGAAGCTTTCTTT
TRBJ2-7 NA NA TRBV11-2 CASNLDSSSYEQYF TGTGCCAGCAACCTTGACTCGAGCTCCTACGAGCAGTACTTC
TRBJ2-7 NA TRBD1 TRBV7-3 CASSLSSGTGGYEQYF TGTGCCAGCAGCTTATCTTCCGGGACAGGGGGGTACGAGCAGTACTTC
TRBJ1-6 NA NA TRBV9 CASSAQQEVSPLHF TGTGCCAGCAGCGCCCAGCAGGAGGTTTCACCCCTCCACTTT
TRBJ2-6 NA TRBD2 TRBV2 CASSEGSGRAPGANVLTF TGTGCCAGCAGTGAGGGGAGCGGGAGGGCCCCTGGGGCCAACGTCCTGACTTTC
TRBJ2-5 once TRBD1 TRBV7-3 CASSKAGGAVETQYF TGTGCCAGCAGCAAAGCAGGGGGCGCGGTAGAGACCCAGTACTTC
TRBJ2-7 NA NA TRBV4-3 CASSPSAAESSYEQYF TGCGCCAGCAGCCCGAGCGCAGCGGAAAGCTCCTACGAGCAGTACTTC
TRBJ1-1 NA TRBD1 TRBV6-1 CASSTGTAARGEAFF TGTGCCAGCAGTACCGGGACAGCTGCCAGGGGTGAAGCTTTCTTT
TRBJ2-5 NA TRBD1 TRBV18 CASSQGQQETQYF TGTGCCAGCTCCCAGGGACAGCAAGAGACCCAGTACTTC
TRBJ2-7 NA TRBD1 TRBV7-2 CASSLANDRAYEQYF TGTGCCAGCAGCTTAGCGAATGACAGGGCCTACGAGCAGTACTTC
TRBJ2-7 NA TRBD2 TRBV28 CASSLIGGSFYEQYF TGTGCCAGCAGTTTAATTGGCGGGAGTTTCTACGAGCAGTACTTC
TRBJ1-1 NA NA TRBV30 CAWSEGTHSTEAFF TGTGCCTGGAGTGAGGGGACACACAGCACTGAAGCTTTCTTT
TRBJ2-7 NA NA TRBV30 CAWSVFPTGRLSYEQYF TGTGCCTGGAGTGTATTCCCTACTGGGCGCCTCTCCTACGAGCAGTACTTC
TRBJ2-2 NA TRBD2 TRBV6-5 CASSYTSGRHTGELFF TGTGCCAGCAGTTACACTAGCGGGAGGCACACCGGGGAGCTGTTTTTT
TRBJ2-7 NA TRBD2 TRBV10-3 CATNVAGAAYEQYF TGTGCCACCAATGTAGCGGGGGCTGCCTACGAGCAGTACTTC
TRBJ2-3 NA TRBD2 TRBV10-3 CAIKAGGGTDTQYF TGTGCCATCAAAGCGGGAGGTGGTACAGATACGCAGTATTTT
TRBJ2-7 few NA TRBV4-1 CASSQLLQGAREQYF TGCGCCAGCAGCCAACTCCTCCAGGGCGCGCGCGAGCAGTACTTC
TRBJ2-6 NA TRBD1 TRBV7-3 CASSSPDRGALSGANVLTF TGTGCCAGCAGCTCCCCGGACAGGGGGGCACTCTCTGGGGCCAACGTCCTGACTTTC
TRBJ2-5 NA NA TRBV28 CACGWRGQYF TGTGCCTGCGGGTGGAGGGGCCAGTACTTC